The 22 T cell receptor beta chains listed next were all sequenced from one sample in a study of T cells in Graves' hyperthyroidism and ophthalmopathy. Researchers took RNA transcripts and amplified the TCR beta CDR3 regions from them. HTBI primers drove first-round RT-PCR of the TCR CDR3. Each CDR3 protein is one row after TCRdb ran MiXCR on the multiplex PCR reads. This table has 450,000 to 550,000 distinct CDR3 sequences, approximately 25% appearing once. The specimen was blood. Source of these receptors: a woman aged 25 to 39 with Graves' ophthalmopathy.

This chain connects TRBV5-1 to TRBJ2-5, with TRBD2 as a possible D gene (5 bases). The CDR3 runs to 15 residues. In germline, CDR1 is SGHRS, CDR2 YFSETQ. Trimming cost V 4 bases and J 1 base, with 14 bases left between them. In DNA form, the CDR3 reads TGCGCCAGCAGCCCGGCCGGGGTGGTCCAAGAGACCCAGTACTTC. This translates into CASSPAGVVQETQYF.

In its sample, this clonotype was seen once. One junction end disagrees with the germline gene, perhaps due to a read error. This chain uses TRBV4-1 with TRBJ2-7, with 12 bases aligning to TRBD1. The J call could be wrong; TRBJ2-5 is a better fit for the DNA end. Germline V CDR1 and CDR2: MGHRA, YSYEKL. The CDR3 sequence is 16 residues long. The CDR3 DNA reads as TGCGCCAGCAGCAAAGACCGGGACAGGGGGCGAGAGACCCAGTACTTC. Translation gives CASSKDRDRGRETQYF.

V and J are TRBV14 and TRBJ1-2; the D is unclear. CDR3 size: 14 residues. The V gene lost 0 bases and the J gene lost 9 bases, with 14 bases spanning the gap. Germline CDR1 reads SGHDN; CDR2 reads FVKESK. CDR3 in DNA: TGTGCCAGCAGCCAAGAACACCCTTCCTTGCGCTACACCTTC. It yields the protein CASSQEHPSLRYTF.

With regard to this clonotype: This may stem from a read error, because a much larger clone lies one nucleotide away. V and J are TRBV28 and TRBJ2-2; D remains ambiguous. Germline V gene data show CDR1 as MDHEN and CDR2 as SYDVKM. V lost 6 bases to trimming and J lost 6 bases, with 8 bases between them. The CDR3 covers 12 residues. CDR3 protein: CASSVASGELFF. The CDR3 nucleotides read TGTGCCAGCAGCGTCGCCTCCGGGGAGCTGTTTTTT.

This clonotype was seen repeatedly, ten times or more. A much larger clone differs by one base, so this may be a read error. The chain joins TRBV6-2 or TRBV6-3 to TRBJ2-7, with D unclear. Germline V gene data show CDR1 as MNHEY and CDR2 as SVGEGT. This CDR3 has 13 residues. The ends were cut back, 2 bases at V and 1 base at J, with 6 bases in the middle. The CDR3 sequence: CASSYGFSYEQYF. In DNA form, the CDR3 reads TGTGCCAGCAGTTACGGGTTTTCCTACGAGCAGTACTTC.

The V gene is TRBV6-2 or TRBV6-3, the J gene TRBJ2-5; D perhaps matches TRBD2 (6 bases). The ends were cut back, 2 bases at V and 6 bases at J, with 13 bases in the middle. From germline, CDR1 is MNHEY and CDR2 SVGEGT. The CDR3 is 14 residues long. This chain's CDR3 is CASSYDGRGQTQYF. CDR3 in DNA: TGTGCCAGCAGTTACGACGGGAGAGGACAGACCCAGTACTTC.

The rearrangement uses TRBV30 and TRBJ2-3; D unresolved. V was trimmed by 4 bases and J by 2 bases, leaving 10 bases between them. The CDR3 has 13 amino acids. CDR1 GTSNPN and CDR2 SVGIG come from the germline V gene (reference sequence). The CDR3 sequence is CAWTSSNTDTQYF. CDR3 nucleotides: TGTGCCTGGACGAGCAGTAACACAGATACGCAGTATTTT.

This sequence joins TRBV6-1 and TRBJ1-1; TRBD1 matches at 7 bases. The V and J ends lost 8 bases and 4 bases, in that order; junction bases with no gene match: 10. CDR3 length: 14 residues. Germline CDR1 MNHNS, CDR2 SASEGT. CDR3 sequence reads: CASVRGGAGTEAFF. The DNA of the CDR3 is TGTGCCAGCGTAAGAGGGGGCGCGGGCACTGAAGCTTTCTTT.

The sample holds a few counts of this clonotype. V usage is TRBV6-5 and J usage is TRBJ1-1, with D unresolved. The CDR3 loop spans 14 amino acids. Germline V CDR1 and CDR2: MNHEY, SVGAGI. V lost 3 bases and J 2 bases, leaving 10 bases between the germline ends. The DNA for the CDR3 is TGTGCCAGCAGTTATTACGACGGCAACACTGAAGCTTTCTTT. Protein sequence: CASSYYDGNTEAFF.

The rearrangement joins TRBV2 to TRBJ1-1; no clear D gene. Germline CDR1 and CDR2: SNHLY and FYNNEI. Between the trimmed V and J ends, which lost 9 bases and 1 base, there was a span of 9 bases. The CDR3 is made up of 12 amino acids. The CDR3 reads CASRPGNTEAFF. As DNA, the CDR3 is TGTGCCAGTAGACCTGGGAACACTGAAGCTTTCTTT.

This clonotype occurred many times. The V gene is TRBV28, the J gene TRBJ1-2, with TRBD1 identical over 9 bases. The germline gives CDR1 MDHEN, CDR2 SYDVKM. The CDR3 consists of 13 residues. The V segment lost 6 bases and the J segment 2 bases; nucleotides outside the gene matches: 1. The DNA for the CDR3 is TGTGCCAGCAGGGGGACAGGGAACTATGGCTACACCTTC. It codes for CASRGTGNYGYTF.

This clonotype showed up many times. This chain joins TRBV19 and TRBJ1-1; D remains unclear. The CDR3 sequence is 15 residues long. The germline CDR1 and CDR2 sequences are LNHDA and SQIVND (reference sequence). The V gene lost 3 bases and the J gene lost 0 bases, with 11 bases spanning the gap. CDR3 sequence (DNA): TGTGCCAGTAGTATGGTGGAATCGTTGAACACTGAAGCTTTCTTT. Residues: CASSMVESLNTEAFF.

The table lists this clonotype with many counts. The gene calls are TRBV5-1 and TRBJ1-1, with 8 bases identical to TRBD1. The CDR3 runs to 15 residues. Looked up from germline, CDR1 is SGHRS and CDR2 is YFSETQ. Trimming cost V 4 bases and J 3 bases; bases outside gene matches: 8. CDR3 sequence (DNA): TGCGCCAGCAGCCGTGACAGGGGTAGGGACACTGAAGCTTTCTTT. Amino acid sequence: CASSRDRGRDTEAFF.

The chain uses TRBV10-2 and TRBJ2-4; no reliable D call. The CDR3 is made up of 14 amino acids. The ends were cut back, 2 bases at V and 0 bases at J, with 5 bases in the middle. Germline V gene data show CDR1 as WSHSY and CDR2 as SAAADI. CDR3 bases: TGCGCCAGCAGTGAGCGGTTAGCCAAAAACATTCAGTACTTC. This gives the protein CASSERLAKNIQYF.

This clonotype was counted ten times or more. The rearrangement uses TRBV12-3 or TRBV12-4 and TRBJ1-6; no firm D call. V lost 3 bases and J 10 bases, leaving 13 bases between the germline ends. This CDR3 has 14 amino acids. Here the CDR3 reads CASSLVGFRSPLHF. Here the CDR3 DNA reads TGTGCCAGCAGTTTGGTGGGGTTTCGCTCACCCCTCCACTTT.

This clonotype was seen more than once but under ten times. The chain is built from TRBV27 and TRBJ2-7, with D possibly TRBD1 on 6 matching bases. Deletions cut 3 bases from V and 6 bases from J, with 15 bases between. The CDR3 has 14 residues. Germline V gene lookup returns CDR1 MNHEY and CDR2 SMNVEV (reference sequence). CDR3 protein: CASSFGDRIGEQYF. For the CDR3, the DNA is TGTGCCAGCAGTTTCGGTGACAGGATCGGCGAGCAGTACTTC.

This clonotype was counted ten times or more. The V call is TRBV11-1, the J call TRBJ2-6; D is perhaps TRBD1 (6 bases). Trimming shortened V by 3 bases and J by 0 bases, and 15 bases separated the two germline ends. Germline loops: CDR1 SGHAT, CDR2 FQDESV (reference sequence). The CDR3 is 18 residues long. The CDR3 loop is CASSFRDTEHSGANVLTF. For the CDR3, the DNA is TGTGCCAGCAGCTTTCGGGACACGGAACACTCTGGGGCCAACGTCCTGACTTTC.

This clonotype was detected a few times. This sequence joins TRBV29-1 and TRBJ2-2, with TRBD2 matching over 14 bases. This CDR3 region has 17 residues. V shed 6 bases, J shed 4 bases, and the junction held 10 bases outside the gene matches. CDR1 SQVTM and CDR2 ANQGSEA come from the germline V gene. Written as DNA, the CDR3 is TGCAGCGTCCCTGGGACTAGCGGGGGCTCGGGCACCGGGGAGCTGTTTTTT. This gives the protein CSVPGTSGGSGTGELFF.

This clonotype was recorded at least ten times. The J gene is TRBJ2-7, the V gene TRBV20-1, with TRBD1 matching over 10 bases. This CDR3 is 14 amino acids long. Germline CDR1 reads DFQATT; CDR2 reads SNEGSKA (reference sequence). J lost 9 bases, V lost 0 bases, and 8 bases had no gene match. CDR3 region: CSARDPGTGEGQYF. The CDR3 nucleotides are TGCAGTGCTAGAGATCCTGGGACAGGGGAAGGGCAGTACTTC.

This clonotype occurred a few times. This chain joins TRBV20-1 and TRBJ1-1, with D uncertain. The V and J ends lost 5 bases and 1 base respectively, with 8 bases between them. CDR1 DFQATT and CDR2 SNEGSKA come from the germline V gene (reference sequence). The CDR3 runs to 12 residues. The CDR3 is CSALGRNTEAFF. CDR3 coding DNA: TGCAGTGCTCTCGGTAGGAACACTGAAGCTTTCTTT.

V usage is TRBV6-1 and J usage is TRBJ2-7, with TRBD2 as a possible D gene (6 bases). V lost 3 bases and J lost 5, with 14 bases in between. Germline values: CDR1 MNHNS, CDR2 SASEGT. CDR3 length: 14 residues. The CDR3 sequence: CASSEGTLRDEQYF. CDR3 coding DNA: TGTGCCAGCAGTGAGGGGACTCTGCGGGACGAGCAGTACTTC.

In this sample, this clonotype turned up many times. The chain is built from TRBV6-1 and TRBJ1-1, with D perhaps TRBD1 (6 bases). Germline V gene data show CDR1 as MNHNS and CDR2 as SASEGT. Trimming removed 6 bases from V and 1 base from J, with 15 bases in between. The length of the CDR3 is 15 residues. The CDR3 reads CASRRGTPGNTEAFF. Here the CDR3 DNA reads TGTGCCAGCAGGCGCGGGACACCAGGGAACACTGAAGCTTTCTTT.